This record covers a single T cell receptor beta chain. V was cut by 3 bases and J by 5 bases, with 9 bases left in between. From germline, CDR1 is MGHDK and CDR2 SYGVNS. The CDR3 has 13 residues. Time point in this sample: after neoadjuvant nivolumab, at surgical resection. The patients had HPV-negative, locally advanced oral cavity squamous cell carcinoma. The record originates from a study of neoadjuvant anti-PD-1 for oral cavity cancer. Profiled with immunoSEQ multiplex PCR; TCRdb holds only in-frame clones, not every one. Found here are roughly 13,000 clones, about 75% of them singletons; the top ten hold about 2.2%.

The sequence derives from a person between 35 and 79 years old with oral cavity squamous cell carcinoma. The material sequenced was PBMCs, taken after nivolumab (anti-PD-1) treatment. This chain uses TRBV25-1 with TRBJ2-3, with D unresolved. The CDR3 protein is CASSDQAGDTQYF. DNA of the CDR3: TGTGCCAGCAGTGACCAGGCAGGAGATACGCAGTATTTT.